This TCR beta chain was captured by sequencing in a study of OX40 agonist ivuxolimab in advanced cancers. Looking at the study overall: Dose-escalation patients' cancers were hepatocellular carcinoma, melanoma, renal cell or head and neck cancer.

This table comes from immunoSEQ multiplex PCR, and its TCRdb copy is limited to in-frame clones, with some not included. The data contain about 52,000 clones, around 93% of them seen just once; the ten biggest clones take up more than 20%. As for this clone: The antigen is unknown.

Study-level results: At doses 0.1 to 3.0 mg/kg, CD4+ and CD8+ clones expanded. Near-lowest levels of clonal expansion characterized partial responders at 0.1-3.0 mg/kg. Expanded peripheral T cell antigen specificity was not determined.

The CDR3 runs to 14 residues. With 5 bases removed from V and 7 bases from J, the gap between germline ends came to 15 bases. In germline, CDR1 is MNHEY, CDR2 SMNVEV (reference sequence). V usage is TRBV27 and J usage is TRBJ1-5; D is unresolved. The clonotype comes from an adult with an advanced solid tumor such as melanoma, head and neck, liver or kidney cancer. This sample comprised CD4+ or CD8+ T cells sorted from blood, obtained in a trial of the OX40 agonist ivuxolimab. CDR3 in amino acids: CASSPTGLGQPQHF. DNA of the CDR3: TGTGCCAGCAGTCCGACGGGGTTGGGCCAGCCCCAGCATTTT.